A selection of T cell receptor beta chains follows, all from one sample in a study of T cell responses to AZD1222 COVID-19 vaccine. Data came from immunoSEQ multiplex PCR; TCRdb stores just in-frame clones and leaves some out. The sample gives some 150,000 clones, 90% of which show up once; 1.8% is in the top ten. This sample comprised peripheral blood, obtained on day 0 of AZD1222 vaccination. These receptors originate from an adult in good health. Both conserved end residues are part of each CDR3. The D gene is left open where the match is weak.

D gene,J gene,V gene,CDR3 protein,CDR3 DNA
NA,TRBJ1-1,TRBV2,CASSVLGFTEAFF,TGTGCCAGCAGTGTATTAGGGTTCACTGAAGCTTTCTTT
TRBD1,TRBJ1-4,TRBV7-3,CASSLTIAFDRGGEKLFF,TGTGCCAGCAGCTTAACAATTGCCTTCGACAGGGGGGGAGAAAAACTGTTTTTT
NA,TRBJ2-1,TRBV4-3,CASSQDRGSYNEQFF,TGCGCCAGCAGCCAAGACCGGGGATCCTACAATGAGCAGTTCTTC
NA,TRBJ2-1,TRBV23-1,CASSQERNEQFF,TGCGCCAGCAGTCAAGAAAGGAATGAGCAGTTCTTC
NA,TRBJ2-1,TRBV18,CASSPAGLANNEQFF,TGTGCCAGCTCACCCGCGGGTTTGGCTAACAATGAGCAGTTCTTC
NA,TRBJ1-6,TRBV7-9,CASSRRLDSNSPLHF,TGTGCCAGCAGCCGCAGATTGGACAGTAATTCACCCCTCCACTTT
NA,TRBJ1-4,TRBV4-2,CASSDVGKTTGFWTEAKLFF,TGTGCCAGCAGCGATGTGGGGAAAACAACAGGGTTTTGGACGGAAGCAAAACTGTTTTTT
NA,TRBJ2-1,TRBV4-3,CASSQDSLVGGSTYNEQFF,TGCGCCAGCAGCCAAGATTCGTTAGTGGGAGGATCCACCTACAATGAGCAGTTCTTC
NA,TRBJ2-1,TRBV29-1,CSVGHSYNEQFF,TGCAGCGTTGGTCACTCCTACAATGAGCAGTTCTTC
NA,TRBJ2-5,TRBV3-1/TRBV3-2,CASSQGFETQYF,TGTGCCAGCAGCCAAGGATTCGAGACCCAGTACTTC
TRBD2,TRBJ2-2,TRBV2,CASRPTSVYTGELFF,TGTGCCAGCAGGCCCACTAGCGTTTACACCGGGGAGCTGTTTTTT